This T cell receptor beta chain was identified during a study of T cell changes during pregnancy in multiple sclerosis. CDR1 and CDR2 (germline): KGHSH, LQKENI. The CDR3 has 15 residues. The J segment lost 0 bases and the V segment lost 2 bases, leaving 3 bases of the junction unmatched. The data were produced by immunoSEQ multiplex PCR, yet TCRdb's version contains in-frame clones alone and is incomplete. This sample carries 60,000 or so clones, about 90% of them seen once, and the ten largest clones take about 2.1%. The chain links TRBV18 to TRBJ1-1; 7 bases align to TRBD1. Material: peripheral blood, obtained in the second trimester of pregnancy. This sequence was found in a female donor in good health, enrolled as a control in a pregnancy study. This chain's CDR3 is CASSPEQGMNTEAFF. CDR3 nucleotide sequence: TGTGCCAGCTCACCAGAACAGGGGATGAACACTGAAGCTTTCTTT.